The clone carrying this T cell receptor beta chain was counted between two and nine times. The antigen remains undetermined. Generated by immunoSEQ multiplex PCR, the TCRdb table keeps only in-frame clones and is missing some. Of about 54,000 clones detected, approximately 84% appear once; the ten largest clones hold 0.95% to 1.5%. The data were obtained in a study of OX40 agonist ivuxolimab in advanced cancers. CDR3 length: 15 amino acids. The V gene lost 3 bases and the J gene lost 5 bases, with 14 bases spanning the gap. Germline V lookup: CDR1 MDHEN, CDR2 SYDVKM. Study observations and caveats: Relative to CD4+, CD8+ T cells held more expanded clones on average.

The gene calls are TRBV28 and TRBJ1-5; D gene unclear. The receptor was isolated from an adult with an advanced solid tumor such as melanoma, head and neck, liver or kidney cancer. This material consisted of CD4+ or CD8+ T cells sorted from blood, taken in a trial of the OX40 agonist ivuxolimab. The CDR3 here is CASSFNLGWDQPQHF. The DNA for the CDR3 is TGTGCCAGCAGTTTTAATTTGGGATGGGATCAGCCCCAGCATTTT.